Shown below are 8 T cell receptor beta chains from a single sample sequenced in a study of early T cells in non-severe SARS-CoV-2 infection. MiXCR, applied by TCRdb to the 5' RACE reads, yields one record per CDR3 protein. The data hold 100,000 to 140,000 distinct CDR3 sequences, with approximately 10% observed a single time. Sequencing input: whole blood. The receptors here all came from an adult who was a healthcare worker with PCR-confirmed SARS-CoV-2 infection or an uninfected control (not recorded which).

The chain couples TRBV28 to TRBJ2-7; D could derive from TRBD1 or TRBD2 (7 bases each). The V and J ends lost 5 bases and 3 bases respectively, with 17 bases between them. Germline CDR1 reads MDHEN; CDR2 reads SYDVKM. The CDR3 has 15 residues. CDR3 DNA sequence: TGTGCCAGCAGTCCCGACAGGGAGGGGGACTACGAGCAGTACTTC. Protein: CASSPDREGDYEQYF.

This clonotype turned up a few times. The J gene is TRBJ2-3, the V gene TRBV11-2, with TRBD2 matching over 13 bases. V lost 5 bases to trimming and J lost 6 bases; unmatched junction nucleotides: 8. The germline V gene encodes CDR1 SGHAT and CDR2 FQNNGV. The CDR3 is 16 residues long. The CDR3 is CASSIGLAGAWDTQYF. CDR3 nucleotide sequence: TGTGCCAGCAGCATCGGACTAGCGGGAGCTTGGGATACGCAGTATTTT.

The chain couples TRBV2 to TRBJ2-2, with no clear D. Trimming cost V 4 bases and J 11 bases, with 11 bases left between them. Germline V lookup: CDR1 SNHLY, CDR2 FYNNEI. The CDR3 covers 12 residues. Written as DNA, the CDR3 is TGTGCCAGCAGTGTCGTCATAGGCGAGCTGTTTTTT. Translation: CASSVVIGELFF.

The chain couples TRBV7-2 to TRBJ2-5; 10 nucleotides match TRBD1. The CDR3 extends over 15 amino acids. The V gene's germline CDR1 is SGHTA and CDR2 FQGNSA. Trimming at V came to 0 bases and at J to 5 bases, leaving 3 bases not matched to a gene. This CDR3 is CASSLAGQGRETQYF. CDR3 bases: TGTGCCAGCAGCTTAGCGGGACAGGGGCGGGAGACCCAGTACTTC.

CDR3: CASSLQGTSGELFF. The CDR3 DNA reads as TGTGCCAGCAGCCTTCAGGGAACCTCCGGGGAGCTGTTTTTT. The rearrangement links TRBV12-3 or TRBV12-4 to TRBJ2-2, with D possibly TRBD1 on 5 matching bases. Trimming stripped 6 bases from V and 6 bases from J, with 14 bases between. This CDR3 spans 14 amino acids.

This chain joins TRBV18 and TRBJ2-3, with 7 bases matching TRBD2. V was pared by 3 bases and J by 6 bases, with 9 bases of the junction left unmatched. Germline CDR1 KGHSH, CDR2 LQKENI. The CDR3 contains 15 residues. The CDR3 DNA follows: TGTGCCAGCTCACCGGTGGCGGGAGTATCCGATACGCAGTATTTT. Translating gives CASSPVAGVSDTQYF. Full variable domain (missing parts from reference TRBV18 and TRBJ2-3): NAGVMQNPRHLVRRRGQEARLRCSPMKGHSHVYWYRQLPEEGLKFMVYLQKENIIDESGMPKERFSAEFPKEGPSILRIQQVVRGDSAAYFCASSPVAGVSDTQYFGPGTRLTVL.

The chain has TRBV6-1 and TRBJ1-1; perhaps TRBD1 as D (6 bases). This CDR3 is 15 amino acids long. V lost 8 bases and J 2 bases, leaving 18 bases between the germline ends. From germline, CDR1 is MNHNS and CDR2 SASEGT. CDR3 region: CASEYDGTSNTEAFF. CDR3 DNA sequence: TGTGCCAGCGAGTACGACGGGACAAGTAACACTGAAGCTTTCTTT.

This clonotype came up many times. This chain links TRBV14 with TRBJ2-1; the D is unclear. The ends were cut back, 0 bases at V and 4 bases at J, with 16 bases in the middle. Germline V gene data show CDR1 as SGHDN and CDR2 as FVKESK. The CDR3 consists of 17 residues. The CDR3 sequence is CASSQDFSTDKYNEQFF. In DNA, the CDR3 is TGTGCCAGCAGCCAAGACTTCTCGACCGACAAATACAATGAGCAGTTCTTC.